The clone carrying this T cell receptor (beta chain) was picked up one time. Per the authors' pipeline: Nucleated cell counts were estimated from reference gene primer amplification. Sequencing was performed with immunoSEQ multiplex PCR; in TCRdb, only in-frame clones are kept and a portion is missing. The V and J calls and clone size are taken from that table; D and trimming were inferred from the DNA. The repertoire includes fewer than 200,000 clones, 76% of them detected once, and around 7.9% sits in the top ten. This sample stems from a study of blood T cell repertoires in COVID-19. The germline gives CDR1 SEHNR, CDR2 FQNEAQ (reference sequence). This CDR3 has 16 residues. V shed 4 bases and J shed 6 bases, with 22 bases lying between them.

The V gene is TRBV7-9, the J gene TRBJ2-7; no clear D. The sequencing input was peripheral blood. The receptor was derived from a woman in her forties or fifties with active or convalescent COVID-19. The CDR3 DNA reads as TGTGCCAGCAGCTCAAATGGTGGGCTCCTACCTACCGAGCAGTACTTC. It encodes CASSSNGGLLPTEQYF.